This T cell receptor (beta chain) was sequenced during a study of shared clonotypes between healthy human individuals. Study context: Donors had three CD4 naive, three CD4 memory, two CD8 naive and one CD8 memory plate apiece.

The germline V gene has CDR1 MNHEY and CDR2 SVGAGI. The V gene lost 6 bases and the J gene lost 8 bases, with 19 bases spanning the gap. The CDR3 length is 15 residues. Generated by immunoSEQ multiplex PCR, the TCRdb table keeps only in-frame clones and is missing some. The table records 2 million to 2.5 million clones, 80% to 95% of them present only once. Regarding the study as a whole: Sharing across four donors was highest in naive CD4 (roughly 5%) and lowest in memory CD8 (0.4%). Shared clonotypes across all four donors exceeded non-shared ones in generation probability.

Details on this clone: Its antigen is as yet unknown.

Sequenced: naive CD4+ T cells from PBMCs. Subset noted: CD45RA+ positively selected. This receptor was taken from a man between 18 and 29 years old in good health. Some clones in this sample may be carry-over from other donors' samples. The rearrangement links TRBV6-5 to TRBJ1-4; D unresolved. In DNA form, the CDR3 reads TGTGCCAGCAGCCAGAAGCCCAATCTTTCGGAAAAACTGTTTTTT. This gives the protein CASSQKPNLSEKLFF.